Below, one T cell receptor (beta chain) is given with its context. No cognate antigen has been identified for it. Nothing much larger sits one base from this clone, and base qualities are not available. Ficoll-Paque density gradient centrifugation was used to isolate PBMCs. The data were produced on an Illumina NovaSeq 6000. TCRalpha and TCRbeta cDNA libraries were constructed by 5'RACE with constant-segment primers, with sample barcodes and unique molecular identifiers being introduced. Trizol reagent was used to extract RNA from every sample. Libraries were amplified in two PCR steps, with a second sample barcode and Illumina TruSeq adapters added in the second step. Sequencing of libraries was performed on an Illumina NovaSeq with 2 x 150 bp paired-end reads. As for how the authors treated the data: Demultiplexing of reads and collapsing into UMI-guided consensus sequences were performed with migec v1.2.7. Using mixcr v2.1.11, UMI consensuses were aligned to TRA and TRB V and J templates and then assembled into clonotypes. Clonotypes were classified as expanded or contracted when called significant by both edgeR and NoisET, with noise models trained on biological replicates. edgeR calls used a false discovery rate-adjusted p below 0.01 and a log2 fold-change threshold of 1. As an exploratory analysis of dynamics, max-normalized trajectories of the 1000 most abundant clonotypes were examined by PCA with hierarchical clustering. Separately sequenced CD4+ and CD8+ repertoires were used to assign a CD4 or CD8 phenotype to each responding clone. The public sequencing data were trimmed at Q25 with fastp and processed into clonotypes with MiXCR by TCRdb, which kept only in-frame beta chains. Each entry is one CDR3 protein sequence, shown with its most common DNA and genes. TCRdb's processing, not the authors', yielded these V and J calls. Within this sample are about 470,000 distinct CDR3 sequences, with around a sixth of them counted one time only. The ten most abundant clones make up 12% of the sample.

This specimen comes from a study of T-cell memory formation after mild COVID-19 (dated by TCRdb to about 2021). The study in broad terms: TCR sequence clusters from the two donors were found to be largely donor specific. The cohort comprised two young, previously healthy adult volunteers, one female and one male. Longitudinal TCRalpha and TCRbeta repertoire sequencing tracked T-cell clones expanding and contracting after mild COVID-19 in two donors.

Results and caveats for the whole study, not just this receptor: Only a couple of mild cases were covered in the study, and larger cohorts including severe cases with pre-infection samples were considered necessary. Balanced CD4/CD8 phenotypes were observed for clones contracting from day 15 to 85, whereas a bias towards CD4+ was observed for a second wave of clones expanding from day 15 to 37. SARS-CoV-2 specificity was not confirmed for the second-wave clones peaking on day 37. Some responding clones were detected in pre-infection memory, suggesting pre-existing cross-reactive memory T cells joined the SARS-CoV-2 response. Contracting CD4+ clones turned up mainly in the CM and EM memory subsets, whereas EMRA was where CD8+ clones were enriched.

CDR3 length: 11 amino acids, cysteine to phenylalanine. Only the CDR3 DNA is retained, 33 bases long and in frame from the first base. V is clipped by 4 bases and J by 2 bases, and the sequence between their germline boundaries is 0 bases long. For CDR1 and CDR2, the germline V gene lists SGHVS and FNYEAQ. The chain is assembled from TRBV7-6 and TRBJ1-3; the D gene lacks a confident call. Sequenced: PBMCs or a T cell subset sorted from them (not recorded which). This TCR was sampled from an adult woman who had mild COVID-19 (a few samples of this study predate the infection). The sample titles of this study are shuffled in the database, so cell type and time point are left out; the donor was told from shared clones. Read as DNA, the sequence is TGTGCCAGCAGCTCTGGAAACACCATATATTTT. Translated, it gives CASSSGNTIYF.